This TCR beta chain was observed in a study of shared clonotypes between healthy human individuals. In the original workflow: There were no quality scores in the junction-only immunoSEQ sequences, so filtering differed. Sequenced by immunoSEQ multiplex PCR; TCRdb stores in-frame clones only, minus some. From that table come the V and J calls and clone size; the DNA was used to work out D and trimming. The sample carries around 1.9 million clones, around 93% recorded once. Only CD45RO-negative cells positively selected for CCR7 counted as naive CD8 cells, so terminally differentiated effector memory CD45RA+ cells were excluded. Study conclusions and caveats: An anticipated effect of sequencing depth on clonotype sharing among donors was recognized. Compared with clonotypes that all four donors shared, non-shared clonotypes had lower generation probabilities. Naive subsets generally had larger estimated richness than memory subsets.

Points on this clone: The antigen is not known.

The sequence came from a man younger than 35 in good health. Some clones in this sample may be carry-over from other donors' samples. The sample comprised naive CD8+ T cells from PBMCs.

CDR3 amino acids: CASSQETRTMNQPQHF. The CDR3 bases are TGCGCCAGCAGCCAAGAGACAAGAACTATGAATCAGCCCCAGCATTTT. The chain recombines TRBV4-1 with TRBJ1-5; no reliable D call. This CDR3 spans 16 amino acids. V was cut by 0 bases and J by 4 bases, with 13 bases left in between. Germline-derived CDR1 and CDR2 are MGHRA and YSYEKL.